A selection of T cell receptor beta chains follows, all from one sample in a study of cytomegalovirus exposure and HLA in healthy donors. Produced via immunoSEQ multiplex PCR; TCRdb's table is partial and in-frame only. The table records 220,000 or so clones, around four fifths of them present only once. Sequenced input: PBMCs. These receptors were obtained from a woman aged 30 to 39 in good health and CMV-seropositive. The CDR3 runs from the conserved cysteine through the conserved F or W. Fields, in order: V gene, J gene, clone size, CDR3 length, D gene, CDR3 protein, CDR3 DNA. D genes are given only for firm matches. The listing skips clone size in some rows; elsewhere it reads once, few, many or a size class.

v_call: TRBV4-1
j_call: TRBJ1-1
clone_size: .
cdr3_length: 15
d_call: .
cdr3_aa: CASSQVAGINTEAFF
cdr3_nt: TGCGCCAGCAGCCAAGTTGCAGGAATAAACACTGAAGCTTTCTTT

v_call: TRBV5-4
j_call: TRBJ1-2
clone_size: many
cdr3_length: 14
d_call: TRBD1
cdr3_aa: CASSRTDRGLGYTF
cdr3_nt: TGTGCCAGCAGCCGAACGGACAGGGGGCTTGGCTACACCTTC

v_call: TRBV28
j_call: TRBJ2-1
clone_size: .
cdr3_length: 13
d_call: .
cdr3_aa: CASSGGGRNEQFF
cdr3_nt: TGTGCCAGCAGTGGAGGAGGGCGCAATGAGCAGTTCTTC

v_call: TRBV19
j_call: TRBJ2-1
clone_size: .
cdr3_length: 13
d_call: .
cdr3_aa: CASSISGYNEQFF
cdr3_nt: TGTGCCAGTAGTATATCGGGCTACAATGAGCAGTTCTTC

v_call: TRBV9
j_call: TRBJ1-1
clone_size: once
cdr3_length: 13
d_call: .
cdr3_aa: CASSPPENTEAFF
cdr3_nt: TGTGCCAGCAGCCCCCCGGAGAACACTGAAGCTTTCTTT

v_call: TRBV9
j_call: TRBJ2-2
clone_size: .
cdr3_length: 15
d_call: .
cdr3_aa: CASSGGTRNTGELFF
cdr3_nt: TGTGCCAGCAGCGGAGGAACGAGAAACACCGGGGAGCTGTTTTTT

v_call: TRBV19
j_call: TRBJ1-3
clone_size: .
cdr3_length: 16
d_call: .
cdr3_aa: CASSPPGTRSGNTIYF
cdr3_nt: TGTGCCAGTAGTCCTCCCGGGACCAGATCTGGAAACACCATATATTTT

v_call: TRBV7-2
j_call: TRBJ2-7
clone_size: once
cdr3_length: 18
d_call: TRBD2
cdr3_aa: CASSLGEYSGSHLKEQYF
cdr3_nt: TGTGCCAGCAGCTTAGGAGAGTATAGCGGGAGTCACCTGAAAGAGCAGTACTTC

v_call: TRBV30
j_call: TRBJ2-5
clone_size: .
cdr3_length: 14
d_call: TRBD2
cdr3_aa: CAWSVQAGHQTQYF
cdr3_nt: TGTGCCTGGAGTGTACAAGCGGGGCATCAGACCCAGTACTTC

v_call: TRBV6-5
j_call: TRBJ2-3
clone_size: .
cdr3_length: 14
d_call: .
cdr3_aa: CASSLGGGTDTQYF
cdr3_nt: TGTGCCAGCAGTCTAGGGGGAGGGACAGATACGCAGTATTTT

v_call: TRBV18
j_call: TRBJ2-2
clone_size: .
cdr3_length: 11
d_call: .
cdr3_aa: CASSKAGELFF
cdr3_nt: TGTGCCAGCTCAAAGGCCGGGGAGCTGTTTTTT

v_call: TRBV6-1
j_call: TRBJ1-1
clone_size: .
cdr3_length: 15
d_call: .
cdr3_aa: CASSEAPGSGSTAFF
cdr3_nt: TGTGCCAGCAGTGAAGCACCTGGTTCAGGGTCGACCGCTTTCTTT

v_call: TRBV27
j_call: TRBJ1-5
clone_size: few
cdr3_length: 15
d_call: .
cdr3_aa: CASSLSGVINQPQHF
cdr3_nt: TGTGCCAGCAGTCTATCAGGGGTGATCAATCAGCCCCAGCATTTT

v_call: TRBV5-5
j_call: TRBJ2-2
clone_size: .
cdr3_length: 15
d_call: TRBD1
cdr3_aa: CASSEDRGGTGELFF
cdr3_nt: TGTGCCAGCAGCGAGGACAGGGGAGGGACCGGGGAGCTGTTTTTT

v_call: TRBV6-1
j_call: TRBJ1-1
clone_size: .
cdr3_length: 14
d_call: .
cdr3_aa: CASSERPGNTEAFF
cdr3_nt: TGTGCCAGCAGTGAACGTCCAGGGAACACTGAAGCTTTCTTT

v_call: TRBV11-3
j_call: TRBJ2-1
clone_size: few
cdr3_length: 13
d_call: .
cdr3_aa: CASSLVTSNEQFF
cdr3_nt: TGTGCCAGCAGCTTAGTAACAAGCAATGAGCAGTTCTTC

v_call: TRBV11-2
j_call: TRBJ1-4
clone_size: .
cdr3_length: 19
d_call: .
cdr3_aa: CASSLYPRGGSAENEKLFF
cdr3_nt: TGTGCCAGCAGCTTATACCCCCGAGGTGGGTCCGCCGAGAATGAAAAACTGTTTTTT

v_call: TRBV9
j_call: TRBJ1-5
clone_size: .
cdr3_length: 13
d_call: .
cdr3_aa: CASSVQGNQPQHF
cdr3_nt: TGTGCCAGCAGCGTCCAGGGCAATCAGCCCCAGCATTTT

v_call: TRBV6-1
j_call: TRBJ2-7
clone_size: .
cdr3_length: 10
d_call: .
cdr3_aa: CASSLHEQYF
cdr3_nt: TGTGCCAGCAGCCTCCACGAGCAGTACTTC

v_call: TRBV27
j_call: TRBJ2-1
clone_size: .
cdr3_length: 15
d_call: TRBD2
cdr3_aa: CASRAGGGGENEQFF
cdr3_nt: TGTGCCAGCAGGGCCGGGGGGGGTGGAGAAAATGAGCAGTTCTTC

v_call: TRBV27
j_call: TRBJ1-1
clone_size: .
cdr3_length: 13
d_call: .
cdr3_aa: CASSFRGHLEAFF
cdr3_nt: TGTGCCAGCAGTTTTCGGGGACACCTTGAAGCTTTCTTT

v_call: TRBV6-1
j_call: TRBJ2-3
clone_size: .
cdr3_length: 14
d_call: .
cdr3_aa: CASSSRRGIDTQYF
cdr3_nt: TGTGCCAGCAGTTCACGCAGGGGAATAGATACGCAGTATTTT

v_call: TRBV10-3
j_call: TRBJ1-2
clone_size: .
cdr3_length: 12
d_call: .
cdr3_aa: CAISESEYGYTF
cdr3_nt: TGTGCCATCAGTGAGTCGGAGTATGGCTACACCTTC